The 22 T cell receptor beta chains reported below all come from one sample, sequenced in a study of a mutant IDH1 vaccine in newly diagnosed glioma. This table comes from immunoSEQ multiplex PCR, and its TCRdb copy is limited to in-frame clones, with some not included. Altogether about 40,000 clones are present, about nine tenths being singletons, with the ten largest covering around 2.8%. Their recognized antigens are unknown. Time point reported: week 5, during vaccination. Vaccine doses each comprised 300 ug of mutant IDH1 20-mer peptide, with topical imiquimod. Sequenced here: PBMCs, sampled from a glioma patient whose treatment included an IDH1 peptide vaccine. These receptors all stem from a man in his fifties with glioma.

The rearrangement uses TRBV7-3 and TRBJ2-1, with 10 nucleotides matching TRBD2. The junction had 7 bases not matched to a gene; V was cut back by 3 bases and J by 8 bases. There are 15 residues in the CDR3. CDR1 and CDR2 from the germline V gene are SGHTA and FQGTGA. This chain's CDR3 is CASSFLAGVVDEQFF. In DNA, the CDR3 is TGTGCCAGCAGCTTCCTAGCGGGAGTTGTCGATGAGCAGTTCTTC.

This clone was seen once. The V and J genes are TRBV10-3 and TRBJ2-5; TRBD1 aligns across 7 bases. Unmatched junction bases numbered 6, after V lost 3 bases and J lost 5 bases. The CDR3 is made up of 14 amino acids. Germline lookup yields CDR1 ENHRY and CDR2 SYGVKD. CDR3: CAISERGQGETQYF. CDR3 nucleotides: TGTGCCATCAGTGAAAGGGGGCAGGGGGAGACCCAGTACTTC.

V usage is TRBV4-1 and J usage is TRBJ1-5, with 8 positions matching TRBD1. CDR1 is MGHRA and CDR2 is YSYEKL in the germline V gene. The CDR3 is 17 amino acids. V lost 0 bases to trimming and J lost 7 bases; unmatched junction nucleotides: 11. This CDR3 reads CASSQEGGGQGQQPQHF. The DNA of the CDR3 is TGCGCCAGCAGCCAAGAGGGGGGAGGACAGGGACAACAGCCCCAGCATTTT.

The chain couples TRBV25-1 to TRBJ2-7; 8 bases fit TRBD1. Looked up from germline, CDR1 is MGHDK and CDR2 is SYGVNS. This CDR3 comprises 17 residues. The V segment lost 1 base and the J segment 6 bases; nucleotides outside the gene matches: 14. The chain's CDR3 is CASSEFKAGTGPGEQYF. The CDR3 DNA reads TGTGCCAGCAGTGAATTTAAAGCCGGGACAGGACCCGGCGAGCAGTACTTC.

This chain links TRBV15 with TRBJ1-5, with a tentative D call TRBD1 (5 bases). Germline CDR1 and CDR2: LNHNV and YYDKDF (reference sequence). The CDR3 totals 15 residues. V lost 0 bases to trimming and J lost 7 bases, with 13 bases between them. For the CDR3, the DNA is TGTGCCACCAGCAGAGATAGGTGGGACGCGCAGCCCCAGCATTTT. Translation gives CATSRDRWDAQPQHF. Full variable domain (outside the CDR3, taken from reference TRBV15 and TRBJ1-5): DAMVIQNPRYQVTQFGKPVTLSCSQTLNHNVMYWYQQKSSQAPKLLFHYYDKDFNNEADTPDNFQSRRPNTSFCFLDIRSPGLGDTAMYLCATSRDRWDAQPQHFGDGTRLSIL.

This chain links TRBV30 with TRBJ2-5; D not certain. V was trimmed by 4 bases and J by 4 bases, leaving 7 bases between them. The CDR3 is made up of 11 amino acids. CDR1 is GTSNPN and CDR2 is SVGIG in the germline V gene (reference sequence). The chain's CDR3 is CAWNRGETQYF. The CDR3 region has the DNA TGTGCCTGGAACAGAGGAGAGACCCAGTACTTC.

This chain connects TRBV30 to TRBJ1-4; no clear D gene. V was cut by 0 bases and J by 4 bases, with 9 bases left in between. The CDR3 extends over 14 amino acids. The germline V gene encodes CDR1 GTSNPN and CDR2 SVGIG (reference sequence). CDR3 sequence (DNA): TGTGCCTGGAGTGTACAGTCGGGTAATGAAAAACTGTTTTTT. Translated: CAWSVQSGNEKLFF.

This sequence joins TRBV15 and TRBJ1-2; TRBD1 is a possible D gene (6 bases). CDR1 and CDR2 from the germline V gene are LNHNV and YYDKDF (reference sequence). The CDR3 loop spans 13 amino acids. V lost 3 bases, J lost 8 bases, and 13 bases lay in between. Here the CDR3 reads CATSSATGRGYTF. CDR3 in DNA: TGTGCCACCAGCAGCGCTACAGGGCGAGGCTACACCTTC.

V gene TRBV28 combines with J gene TRBJ2-1; D is ambiguous. CDR1 is MDHEN and CDR2 is SYDVKM in the germline V gene. The CDR3 spans 16 residues. V lost 5 bases to trimming and J lost 5 bases, with 19 bases between them. The CDR3 sequence: CASSPTLLFWDNEQFF. The CDR3 DNA reads TGTGCCAGCAGTCCGACGCTGCTGTTCTGGGACAATGAGCAGTTCTTC.

The chain is built from TRBV25-1 and TRBJ1-1; D call uncertain. The CDR3 totals 12 residues. V lost 1 base and J 8 bases, leaving 8 bases between the germline ends. The germline gives CDR1 MGHDK, CDR2 SYGVNS. CDR3 loop: CASSESPGEAFF. CDR3 DNA: TGTGCCAGCAGTGAATCCCCAGGCGAAGCTTTCTTT. Together with reference TRBV25-1 and TRBJ1-1, the CDR3 gives the full variable domain: EADIYQTPRYLVIGTGKKITLECSQTMGHDKMYWYQQDPGMELHLIHYSYGVNSTEKGDLSSESTVSRIRTEHFPLTLESARPSHTSQYLCASSESPGEAFFGQGTRLTVV.

The CDR3 DNA is TGTGCCAGCAGCCAAGAGACTCTCGGGAACACTGAAGCTTTCTTT. This sequence encodes CASSQETLGNTEAFF. The gene calls are TRBV4-2 and TRBJ1-1; D ambiguous. The CDR3 sequence is 15 residues long. Per the germline V gene, CDR1 is LGHNA and CDR2 is YNFKEQ. V was cut by 0 bases and J by 1 base, with 9 bases left in between.

The V call is TRBV29-1, the J call TRBJ1-4; 7 bases line up with TRBD1. With V trimmed by 4 bases and J by 4 bases, 6 bases remained unmatched. The CDR3 loop spans 14 amino acids. Germline values: CDR1 SQVTM, CDR2 ANQGSEA. The CDR3 is CSVGRQGGNEKLFF. Here the CDR3 DNA reads TGCAGCGTTGGAAGACAGGGCGGTAATGAAAAACTGTTTTTT.

V gene TRBV9 combines with J gene TRBJ2-7; D ambiguous. The length of the CDR3 is 14 residues. Looked up from germline, CDR1 is SGDLS and CDR2 is YYNGEE. The V end was cut by 0 bases, the J end by 2 bases, with 9 bases between. The CDR3 is CASSVEGLTYEQYF. For the CDR3, the DNA is TGTGCCAGCAGCGTAGAGGGCCTCACCTACGAGCAGTACTTC.

This clone was counted only a few times. The chain links TRBV5-1 to TRBJ2-1, with D hard to call. The CDR3 covers 15 residues. V was pared by 3 bases and J by 4 bases, with 14 bases between. Germline loops: CDR1 SGHRS, CDR2 YFSETQ. CDR3 sequence reads: CASSSWPTGYNEQFF. In DNA form, the CDR3 reads TGCGCCAGCAGCTCGTGGCCAACCGGGTACAATGAGCAGTTCTTC.

The chain carries TRBV19 and TRBJ2-5; either TRBD1 or TRBD2 may fit D (5 bases each). The V end lost 1 base, the J end lost 4 bases, and 13 bases lay between the germline ends. CDR3 length: 15 amino acids. Germline V gene sequence: CDR1 LNHDA, CDR2 SQIVND (reference sequence). In DNA, the CDR3 is TGTGCCAGTAGTATAGGTTCTTTTGGGGGAGAGACCCAGTACTTC. This sequence encodes CASSIGSFGGETQYF.

This chain uses TRBV27 with TRBJ2-1; 7 nucleotides align to TRBD2. The trim removed 5 bases at V and 3 bases at J, leaving 10 bases unmatched. Germline CDR1 reads MNHEY; CDR2 reads SMNVEV (reference sequence). The CDR3 extends over 16 amino acids. CDR3 sequence reads: CASSLQRDWNYNEQFF. In nucleotides, the CDR3 is TGTGCCAGCAGTCTCCAGCGGGACTGGAACTACAATGAGCAGTTCTTC.

V usage is TRBV6-6 and J usage is TRBJ1-6; D remains unclear. The germline V gene encodes CDR1 MNHNY and CDR2 SVGAGI (reference sequence). The CDR3 consists of 13 residues. Deletions cut 11 bases from V and 5 bases from J, with 13 bases between. DNA for the CDR3: TGTGCCCCCAGGCCCCGTGATAATTCACCCCTCCACTTT. Encoded protein: CAPRPRDNSPLHF.

This clone was picked up one time. The sample holds other DNA sequences that translate to the same CDR3. The chain has TRBV28 and TRBJ1-1, with D unclear. CDR1 is MDHEN and CDR2 is SYDVKM in the germline V gene. Trimming took 3 bases from V and 5 from J, leaving 13 bases between them. CDR3 length: 14 residues. CDR3 sequence: CASSLRGRRTEAFF. CDR3 DNA sequence: TGTGCCAGCAGTTTGCGAGGGAGACGGACTGAAGCTTTCTTT.

This clone was detected only once. V and J are TRBV18 and TRBJ2-7, with 7 bases lining up with TRBD1. In germline, CDR1 is KGHSH, CDR2 LQKENI. The V and J ends lost 7 bases and 6 bases, in that order; junction bases with no gene match: 9. This CDR3 has 13 residues. The CDR3: CASCEDRAGEQYF. Here the CDR3 DNA reads TGTGCCAGCTGCGAAGACAGGGCGGGCGAGCAGTACTTC. Based on the CDR3 plus reference TRBV18 and TRBJ2-7, the full variable domain is NAGVMQNPRHLVRRRGQEARLRCSPMKGHSHVYWYRQLPEEGLKFMVYLQKENIIDESGMPKERFSAEFPKEGPSILRIQQVVRGDSAAYFCASCEDRAGEQYFGPGTRLTVT.

This chain connects TRBV4-1 to TRBJ2-7; D gene ambiguous. Germline V CDR1 and CDR2: MGHRA, YSYEKL. The CDR3 is 13 residues long. V was pared by 0 bases and J by 2 bases, with 5 bases between. The CDR3 DNA is TGCGCCAGCAGCCAAGACCAAGCCTACGAGCAGTACTTC. Protein sequence: CASSQDQAYEQYF.

The chain carries TRBV7-6 and TRBJ2-5, with 12 bases fitting TRBD2. V lost 5 bases, J lost 2 bases, and 9 bases stayed unmatched. CDR3 length equals 17 residues. From germline, CDR1 is SGHVS and CDR2 FNYEAQ. The CDR3 loop reads CASSPFKLAGGQETQYF. CDR3 nucleotide sequence: TGTGCCAGCAGCCCTTTTAAACTAGCGGGGGGTCAAGAGACCCAGTACTTC.

This chain joins TRBV5-5 and TRBJ1-2; D call uncertain. The CDR3 length is 13 residues. CDR1 is SGHKS, CDR2 YYEKEE, per germline (reference sequence). Trimming removed 4 bases at V and 2 bases at J, with 9 bases between. The CDR3 here is CASSSPGNYGYTF. CDR3 nucleotides: TGTGCCAGCAGCAGCCCGGGGAACTATGGCTACACCTTC.